These 5 T cell receptor beta chains share one sample of origin, sequenced in a study of blood T cell repertoires in COVID-19. Assay used: immunoSEQ multiplex PCR; TCRdb lists only in-frame clones, some missing. Here the sample spans 400,000 to 550,000 clones, 85% to 90% being singletons. The sequenced sample consisted of peripheral blood. These receptors were obtained from a woman in her twenties or thirties with acute or convalescent COVID-19.

The V gene is TRBV27, the J gene TRBJ2-6; 9 bases align to TRBD1. The CDR3 totals 18 residues. Germline CDR1 and CDR2: MNHEY and SMNVEV (reference sequence). The V segment lost 10 bases and the J segment 0 bases; nucleotides outside the gene matches: 13. The CDR3 spells CATSQGDRALSGANVLTF. The CDR3 bases are TGTGCCACCTCACAAGGGGACAGGGCCCTCTCTGGGGCCAACGTCCTGACTTTC.

The V gene is TRBV28, the J gene TRBJ2-2; D is undetermined. The V and J ends lost 5 bases and 5 bases respectively, with 6 bases between them. Germline V gene lookup returns CDR1 MDHEN and CDR2 SYDVKM. This CDR3 is built from 12 residues. CDR3 nucleotide sequence: TGTGCCAGCAGTGTTAATACCGGGGAGCTGTTTTTT. Protein product: CASSVNTGELFF.

The gene calls are TRBV11-1 and TRBJ2-5, with D hard to call. CDR1 and CDR2 from the germline V gene are SGHAT and FQDESV (reference sequence). The CDR3 is made up of 11 amino acids. Trimming shortened V by 1 base and J by 7 bases, and 4 bases separated the two germline ends. CDR3 DNA sequence: TGTGCCAGCAGCTTAGGAGTGACCCAGTACTTC. This translates into CASSLGVTQYF.

The J gene is TRBJ1-5, the V gene TRBV6-5, with 7 nucleotides matching TRBD1. Germline V gene lookup returns CDR1 MNHEY and CDR2 SVGAGI. This CDR3 has 14 amino acids. J lost 3 bases, V lost 6 bases, and 5 bases had no gene match. The CDR3 nucleotides read TGTGCCAGCAGGGCCGGACAGGTCAATCAGCCCCAGCATTTT. Its translation is CASRAGQVNQPQHF.

The chain combines TRBV2 with TRBJ1-4, with D possibly TRBD1 on 6 matching bases. CDR1 SNHLY and CDR2 FYNNEI come from the germline V gene. This CDR3 is 14 amino acids long. V was pared by 4 bases and J by 5 bases, with 11 bases between. CDR3 residues: CASSAQGINEKLFF. The DNA for the CDR3 is TGTGCCAGCAGTGCACAGGGAATCAATGAAAAACTGTTTTTT.